The 22 T cell receptor beta chains reported below all come from one sample, sequenced in a study of cytomegalovirus exposure and HLA in healthy donors. PCR used 60 Vbeta primers and 13 Jbeta primers. This table comes from immunoSEQ multiplex PCR, and its TCRdb copy is limited to in-frame clones, with some not included. Altogether some 200,000 clones are present, just under 80% being singletons, with the ten largest covering about 2.6%. Sequenced input: PBMCs. Receptors were obtained from a female donor in good health and CMV-seronegative.

This chain links TRBV30 with TRBJ1-3; possibly TRBD1 for D (6 bases). V shed 3 bases and J shed 8 bases, with 14 bases lying between them. The CDR3 totals 13 residues. The germline V gene has CDR1 GTSNPN and CDR2 SVGIG (reference sequence). This CDR3 reads CAWRLQGLDTIYF. CDR3 nucleotides: TGTGCCTGGAGGCTACAGGGTCTCGACACCATATATTTT. The variable domain in full, with the rest retrieved from reference TRBV30 and TRBJ1-3, is SQTIHQWPATLVQPVGSPLSLECTVEGTSNPNLYWYRQAAGRGLQLLFYSVGIGQISSEVPQNLSASRPQDRQFILSSKKLLLSDSGFYLCAWRLQGLDTIYFGEGSWLTVV.

V is TRBV5-1 and J is TRBJ2-1; D possibly corresponds to TRBD2 (5 bases). CDR1 and CDR2 (germline): SGHRS, YFSETQ. The CDR3 length is 17 residues. Deletions cut 0 bases from V and 0 bases from J, with 13 bases between. This chain's CDR3 is CASSLDLIANSYNEQFF. The CDR3 DNA sequence: TGCGCCAGCAGCTTGGATTTAATAGCGAACTCCTACAATGAGCAGTTCTTC.

The chain uses TRBV12-5 and TRBJ2-2; D remains unclear. This CDR3 has 12 amino acids. Trimming shortened V by 3 bases and J by 5 bases, and 4 bases separated the two germline ends. Looked up from germline, CDR1 is LGHNT and CDR2 is FRNRAP. In nucleotides, the CDR3 is TGTGCTAGTGGTTTATCGACCGGGGAGCTGTTTTTT. The encoded protein is CASGLSTGELFF.

This clone was picked up a small number of times. The rearrangement joins TRBV25-1 to TRBJ1-4, with D possibly matching TRBD1 (5 bases). Germline V gene sequence: CDR1 MGHDK, CDR2 SYGVNS. The CDR3 is made up of 15 amino acids. V was cut by 2 bases and J by 1 base, with 8 bases left in between. The chain's CDR3 is CASSEGRGTNEKLFF. The CDR3 DNA reads TGTGCCAGCAGTGAAGGGAGGGGAACTAATGAAAAACTGTTTTTT. Combining the CDR3 with reference TRBV25-1 and TRBJ1-4 gives the whole variable domain EADIYQTPRYLVIGTGKKITLECSQTMGHDKMYWYQQDPGMELHLIHYSYGVNSTEKGDLSSESTVSRIRTEHFPLTLESARPSHTSQYLCASSEGRGTNEKLFFGSGTQLSVL.

This chain's CDR3 is CASRLTGGGGQPQHF. The CDR3 DNA follows: TGTGCCAGCAGATTGACAGGGGGAGGGGGTCAGCCCCAGCATTTT. The rearrangement uses TRBV6-5 and TRBJ1-5; 9 positions agree with TRBD1. The CDR3 totals 15 residues. The V segment lost 6 bases and the J segment 6 bases; nucleotides outside the gene matches: 9. CDR1 is MNHEY and CDR2 is SVGAGI in the germline V gene.

V usage is TRBV5-1 and J usage is TRBJ2-2; 9 positions match TRBD1. The CDR3 runs 16 residues. Germline CDR1 SGHRS, CDR2 YFSETQ. Germline trimming cut 3 bases from V and 5 bases from J; bases unmatched to any gene: 8. The DNA for the CDR3 is TGCGCCAGCAGCTGGGGGACAGGGTCGGTAACCGGGGAGCTGTTTTTT. Its protein is CASSWGTGSVTGELFF.

J is TRBJ2-5 and V is TRBV2; 7 nucleotides line up with TRBD2. The J call is in doubt because the DNA end fits TRBJ2-7 better. CDR1 is SNHLY and CDR2 is FYNNEI in the germline V gene. The CDR3 extends over 13 amino acids. CDR3 loop: CASSRLATYEQYF. In DNA form, the CDR3 reads TGTGCCAGCAGTAGACTAGCAACCTACGAGCAGTACTTC.

The chain has TRBV27 and TRBJ2-1; possible D gene TRBD2, 6 bases. The CDR3 length is 14 residues. The germline V and J ends were trimmed by 4 bases and 7 bases, with 14 bases remaining between them. Germline CDR1 is MNHEY and CDR2 is SMNVEV (reference sequence). This CDR3 reads CASSWSQGGNEQFF. CDR3 bases: TGTGCCAGCAGTTGGTCTCAGGGAGGAAATGAGCAGTTCTTC.

Concerning this clone: One junction end disagrees with the germline gene, perhaps due to a read error. The chain is built from TRBV7-9 and TRBJ1-5, with D tentatively TRBD1 (6 bases). In germline, CDR1 is SEHNR, CDR2 FQNEAQ (reference sequence). The CDR3 has 15 residues. The CDR3 region is CSSSLSNRGNQPQHF. The CDR3 nucleotides are TGTTCCAGCAGCTTAAGTAACAGGGGCAATCAGCCCCAGCATTTT.

This chain uses TRBV5-6 with TRBJ2-2; no firm D call. Germline lookup yields CDR1 SGHDT and CDR2 YYEEEE. This CDR3 is built from 14 residues. Trimming shortened V by 7 bases and J by 1 base, and 11 bases separated the two germline ends. CDR3 sequence (DNA): TGTGCCAGCCGTTCGTACAGGAACACCGGGGAGCTGTTTTTT. Translation: CASRSYRNTGELFF.

Only a few counts were recorded for this clone. The CDR3 reads CAISSQGTGQDEQYF. Here the CDR3 DNA reads TGTGCCATCTCCTCCCAAGGGACAGGACAGGACGAGCAGTACTTC. The chain couples TRBV10-3 to TRBJ2-7, with 8 bases identical to TRBD1. The CDR3 loop spans 15 amino acids. Germline trimming cut 8 bases from V and 5 bases from J; bases unmatched to any gene: 14. Germline V gene data show CDR1 as ENHRY and CDR2 as SYGVKD.

This clone has just one count. The genes are TRBV7-9 and TRBJ2-7, with 7 positions matching TRBD2. This CDR3 has 14 amino acids. CDR1 is SEHNR and CDR2 is FQNEAQ in the germline V gene (reference sequence). J gave up 6 bases and V 1 base, and 6 bases lay outside the gene matches. The CDR3 loop is CASSLESGGSEQYF. The CDR3 DNA sequence: TGTGCCAGCAGCTTAGAGTCGGGGGGTAGCGAGCAGTACTTC.

The chain has TRBV9 and TRBJ1-1; D perhaps matches TRBD1 (6 bases). The length of the CDR3 is 14 residues. Trimming took off 2 bases at V and 1 base at J, with 9 bases between the two ends. Germline V gene lookup returns CDR1 SGDLS and CDR2 YYNGEE. The CDR3 loop reads CASSVTGTNTEAFF. The CDR3 nucleotides are TGTGCCAGCAGCGTTACAGGGACGAACACTGAAGCTTTCTTT.

The chain is built from TRBV6-1 and TRBJ2-7, with D possibly being TRBD1 (6 bases). Between the trimmed V and J ends, which lost 10 bases and 0 bases, there was a span of 13 bases. This CDR3 is built from 13 residues. Germline CDR1 reads MNHNS; CDR2 reads SASEGT. The CDR3 DNA reads as TGTGCCACCCGGACAGATCTCTCCTACGAGCAGTACTTC. It translates to CATRTDLSYEQYF.

The rearrangement uses TRBV11-2 and TRBJ2-5; 9 nucleotides line up with TRBD2. The DNA matches TRBJ2-7 better at its end, which makes the J call doubtful. CDR1 and CDR2 from the germline V gene are SGHAT and FQNNGV. This CDR3 has 15 residues. CDR3 sequence reads: CASSQTSGVSYEQYF. The DNA of the CDR3 is TGTGCCAGCAGCCAGACTAGCGGAGTATCCTACGAGCAGTACTTC.

The chain couples TRBV5-4 to TRBJ2-5; no firm D call. The end of the DNA fits TRBJ2-7 better, so the J call may be wrong. Germline V gives CDR1 SGHNT, CDR2 YYREEE (reference sequence). This CDR3 is built from 14 residues. This CDR3 reads CASSIVGPDYEQYF. CDR3 bases: TGTGCCAGCAGCATCGTAGGCCCGGACTACGAGCAGTACTTC.

This clone has just one count. The V call is TRBV6-6, the J call TRBJ2-7, with a weak D call TRBD1 (6 bases). Trimming pared 2 bases from V and 0 bases from J, leaving 11 bases between. The CDR3 length is 15 residues. Germline-derived CDR1 and CDR2 are MNHNY and SVGAGI (reference sequence). CDR3 DNA: TGTGCCAGCAGTTACAAGACAGGCGTCTCCTACGAGCAGTACTTC. Translation: CASSYKTGVSYEQYF.

The chain carries TRBV7-8 and TRBJ2-1; the D gene is possibly TRBD2 (6 bases). This CDR3 is built from 16 residues. Trimming took off 1 base at V and 4 bases at J, with 14 bases between the two ends. Germline loops: CDR1 SGHVS, CDR2 FQNEAQ. Written as DNA, the CDR3 is TGTGCCAGCAGCTTAGGGGGCGGGGTGAGGTACAATGAGCAGTTCTTC. Amino acids: CASSLGGGVRYNEQFF.

This chain uses TRBV4-1 with TRBJ2-7; possible D gene TRBD1, 7 bases. The CDR3 extends over 13 amino acids. Germline CDR1 and CDR2: MGHRA and YSYEKL. The germline V and J ends were trimmed by 5 bases and 4 bases, with 12 bases remaining between them. The CDR3 protein is CASSKQGGYEQYF. The CDR3 DNA reads as TGCGCCAGCAGCAAGCAGGGGGGTTACGAGCAGTACTTC.

This chain uses TRBV27 with TRBJ2-7, with D possibly TRBD2 on 6 matching bases. The ends were cut back, 5 bases at V and 0 bases at J, with 14 bases in the middle. Germline loops: CDR1 MNHEY, CDR2 SMNVEV (reference sequence). The CDR3 covers 15 residues. CDR3 residues: CASSLRGSSSYEQYF. The CDR3 DNA reads TGTGCCAGCAGTCTACGGGGGTCCTCCTCCTACGAGCAGTACTTC.

Comment on this clone: A read error may produce the germline difference seen at one junction end. The chain couples TRBV7-9 to TRBJ1-1, with 9 bases that match TRBD1. The CDR3 covers 16 residues. Germline assignment: CDR1 SEHNR and CDR2 FQNEAQ (reference sequence). The CDR3 region is CSSSFPTGGTNTEAFF. The CDR3 nucleotides read TGTTCCAGCAGCTTCCCCACAGGGGGCACTAACACTGAAGCTTTCTTT.

This sequence joins TRBV19 and TRBJ1-5; 8 bases map to TRBD1. The germline V gene has CDR1 LNHDA and CDR2 SQIVND (reference sequence). The CDR3 is made up of 15 amino acids. J lost 0 bases, V lost 7 bases, and 5 bases had no gene match. CDR3 sequence reads: CASMDRAYSNQPQHF. DNA for the CDR3: TGTGCCAGTATGGACAGGGCTTATAGCAATCAGCCCCAGCATTTT.